In its sample, the clone carrying this T cell receptor beta chain was seen once. Clones were read by immunoSEQ multiplex PCR, and TCRdb kept only the in-frame ones, dropping some. This sample has 45,000 to 55,000 clones, with around 92% found just once. The entry originates in a study of T cell changes during pregnancy in multiple sclerosis. V gave up 7 bases and J gave up 7 bases, with 16 bases separating them. The CDR3 covers 13 residues. Germline CDR1 reads MNHNS; CDR2 reads SASEGT. The source material was CD4+ T cells from peripheral blood mononuclear cells, sampled in the second trimester of pregnancy. The chain employs TRBV6-1 and TRBJ2-5, with D perhaps TRBD2 (6 bases). The TCR comes from a female donor in good health, enrolled as a control in a pregnancy study. CDR3 amino acids: CASTEGPGGTQYF. The CDR3 DNA reads TGTGCCAGCACGGAGGGTCCTGGGGGGACCCAGTACTTC.